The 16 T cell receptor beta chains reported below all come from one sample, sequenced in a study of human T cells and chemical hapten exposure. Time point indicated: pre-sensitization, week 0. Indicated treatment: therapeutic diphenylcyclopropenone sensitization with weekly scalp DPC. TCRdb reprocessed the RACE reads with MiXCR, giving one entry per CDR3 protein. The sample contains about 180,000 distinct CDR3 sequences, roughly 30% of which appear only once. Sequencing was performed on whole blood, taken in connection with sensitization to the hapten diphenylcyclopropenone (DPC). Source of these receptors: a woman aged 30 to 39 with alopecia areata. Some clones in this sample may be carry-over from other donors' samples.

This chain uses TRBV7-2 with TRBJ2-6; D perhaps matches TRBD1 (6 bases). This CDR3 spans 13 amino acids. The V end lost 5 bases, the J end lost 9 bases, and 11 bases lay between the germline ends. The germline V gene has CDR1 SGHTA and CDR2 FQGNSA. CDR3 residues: CASSQGPRNVLTF. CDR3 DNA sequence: TGTGCCAGCAGCCAGGGGCCTCGCAACGTCCTGACTTTC.

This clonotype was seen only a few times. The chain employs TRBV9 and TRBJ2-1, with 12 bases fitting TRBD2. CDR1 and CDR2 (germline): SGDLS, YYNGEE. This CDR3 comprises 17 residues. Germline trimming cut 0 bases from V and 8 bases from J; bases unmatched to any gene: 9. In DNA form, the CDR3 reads TGTGCCAGCAGCGTAGGGCTAGCGGGGGGGCAATCCCATGAGCAGTTCTTC. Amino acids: CASSVGLAGGQSHEQFF.

The CDR3 DNA is TGTGCCAGCAGACCCCCGGCCTACGAGCAGTACTTC. Translation gives CASRPPAYEQYF. This chain connects TRBV12-3 or TRBV12-4 to TRBJ2-7; D uncertain. The V and J ends lost 6 bases and 2 bases respectively, with 8 bases between them. This CDR3 has 12 residues.

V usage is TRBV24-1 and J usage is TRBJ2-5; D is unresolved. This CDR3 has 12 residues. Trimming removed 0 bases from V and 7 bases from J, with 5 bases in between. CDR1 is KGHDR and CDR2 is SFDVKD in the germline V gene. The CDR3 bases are TGTGCCACCAGTGATTTGGAACGGACCCAGTACTTC. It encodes CATSDLERTQYF.

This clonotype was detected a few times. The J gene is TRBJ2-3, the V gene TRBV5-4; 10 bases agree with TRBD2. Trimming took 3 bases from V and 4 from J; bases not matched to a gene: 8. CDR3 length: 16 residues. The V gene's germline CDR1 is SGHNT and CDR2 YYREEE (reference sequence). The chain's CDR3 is CASSSSSGRSADTQYF. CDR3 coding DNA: TGTGCCAGCAGCTCCTCTAGCGGGAGATCGGCAGATACGCAGTATTTT. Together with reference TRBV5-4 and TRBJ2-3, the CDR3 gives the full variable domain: ETGVTQSPTHLIKTRGQQVTLRCSSQSGHNTVSWYQQALGQGPQFIFQYYREEENGRGNFPPRFSGLQFPNYSSELNVNALELDDSALYLCASSSSSGRSADTQYFGPGTRLTVL.

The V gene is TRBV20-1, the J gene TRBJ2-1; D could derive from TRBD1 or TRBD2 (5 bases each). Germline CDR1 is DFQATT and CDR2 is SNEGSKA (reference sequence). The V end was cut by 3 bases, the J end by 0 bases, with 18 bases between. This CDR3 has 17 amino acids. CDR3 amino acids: CSASPSGTGSSYNEQFF. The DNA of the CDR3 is TGCAGTGCTAGCCCTTCCGGGACGGGAAGCTCCTACAATGAGCAGTTCTTC.

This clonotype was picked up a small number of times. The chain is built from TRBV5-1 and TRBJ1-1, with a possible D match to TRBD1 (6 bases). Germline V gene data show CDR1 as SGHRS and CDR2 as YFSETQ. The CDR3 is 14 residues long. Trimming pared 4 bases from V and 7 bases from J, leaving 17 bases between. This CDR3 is CASSPKTGIIEAFF. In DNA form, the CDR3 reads TGCGCCAGCAGCCCGAAAACAGGGATCATTGAAGCTTTCTTT.

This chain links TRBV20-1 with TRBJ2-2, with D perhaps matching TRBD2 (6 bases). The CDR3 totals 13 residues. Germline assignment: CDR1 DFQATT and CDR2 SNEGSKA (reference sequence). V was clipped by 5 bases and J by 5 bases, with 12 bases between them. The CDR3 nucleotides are TGCAGTGCTCTGGAGGGGAGGACCGGGGAGCTGTTTTTT. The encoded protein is CSALEGRTGELFF.

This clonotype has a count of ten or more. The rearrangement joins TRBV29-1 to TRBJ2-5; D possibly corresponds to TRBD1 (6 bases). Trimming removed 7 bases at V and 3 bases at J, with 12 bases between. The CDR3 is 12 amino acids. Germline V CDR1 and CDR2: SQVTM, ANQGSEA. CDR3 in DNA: TGCAGCGCGGGACATCAAGAAGAGACCCAGTACTTC. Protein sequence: CSAGHQEETQYF.

CDR3 nucleotide sequence: TGTGCCTGGAGTGGGGGACGGTATGAAGCTTTCTTT. Protein sequence: CAWSGGRYEAFF. The gene calls are TRBV30 and TRBJ1-1; D is possibly TRBD1 (5 bases). The length of the CDR3 is 12 residues. Per the germline V gene, CDR1 is GTSNPN and CDR2 is SVGIG (reference sequence). V dropped 1 base and J dropped 7 bases, with 10 bases sitting between them. Complete variable domain (other parts from reference TRBV30 and TRBJ1-1): SQTIHQWPATLVQPVGSPLSLECTVEGTSNPNLYWYRQAAGRGLQLLFYSVGIGQISSEVPQNLSASRPQDRQFILSSKKLLLSDSGFYLCAWSGGRYEAFFGQGTRLTVV.

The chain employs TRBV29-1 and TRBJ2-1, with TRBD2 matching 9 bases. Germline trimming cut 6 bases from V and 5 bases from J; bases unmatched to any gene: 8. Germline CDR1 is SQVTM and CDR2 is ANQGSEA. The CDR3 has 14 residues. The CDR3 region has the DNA TGCAGCGTCCCTGGGACTAGCCTTAACAATGAGCAGTTCTTC. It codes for CSVPGTSLNNEQFF.

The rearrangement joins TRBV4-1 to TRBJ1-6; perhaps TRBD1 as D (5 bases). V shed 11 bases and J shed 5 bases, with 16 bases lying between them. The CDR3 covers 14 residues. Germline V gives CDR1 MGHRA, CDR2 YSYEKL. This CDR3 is CAGRRVIDNSPLHF. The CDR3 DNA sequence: TGCGCCGGCCGCAGGGTCATTGATAATTCACCCCTCCACTTT.

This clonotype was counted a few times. This CDR3 is CASSYRQFDEQFF. Here the CDR3 DNA reads TGTGCCAGCAGTTACCGACAATTCGATGAGCAGTTCTTC. The chain recombines TRBV6-2 or TRBV6-3 with TRBJ2-1, with unresolved D. This CDR3 region has 13 residues. CDR1 and CDR2 (germline): MNHEY, SVGEGT. Between the trimmed V and J ends, which lost 2 bases and 8 bases, there was a span of 10 bases.

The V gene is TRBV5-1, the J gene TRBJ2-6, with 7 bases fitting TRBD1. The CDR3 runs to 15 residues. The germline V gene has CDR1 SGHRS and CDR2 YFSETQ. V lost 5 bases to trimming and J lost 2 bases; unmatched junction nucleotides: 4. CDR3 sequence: CASSYTGAGANVLTF. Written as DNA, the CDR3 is TGCGCCAGCAGTTACACAGGGGCTGGGGCCAACGTCCTGACTTTC.

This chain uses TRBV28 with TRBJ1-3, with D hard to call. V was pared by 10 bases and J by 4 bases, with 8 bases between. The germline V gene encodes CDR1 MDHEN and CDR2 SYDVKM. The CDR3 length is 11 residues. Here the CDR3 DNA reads TGTGCCACCCGTTACGGAAACACCATATATTTT. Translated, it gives CATRYGNTIYF.

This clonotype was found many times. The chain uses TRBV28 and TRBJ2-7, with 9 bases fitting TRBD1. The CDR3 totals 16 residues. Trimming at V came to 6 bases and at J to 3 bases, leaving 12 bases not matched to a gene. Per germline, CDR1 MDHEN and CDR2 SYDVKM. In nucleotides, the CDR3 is TGTGCCAGCAGAAAGCGGGGACAGGGTAGGGACTACGAGCAGTACTTC. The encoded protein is CASRKRGQGRDYEQYF.